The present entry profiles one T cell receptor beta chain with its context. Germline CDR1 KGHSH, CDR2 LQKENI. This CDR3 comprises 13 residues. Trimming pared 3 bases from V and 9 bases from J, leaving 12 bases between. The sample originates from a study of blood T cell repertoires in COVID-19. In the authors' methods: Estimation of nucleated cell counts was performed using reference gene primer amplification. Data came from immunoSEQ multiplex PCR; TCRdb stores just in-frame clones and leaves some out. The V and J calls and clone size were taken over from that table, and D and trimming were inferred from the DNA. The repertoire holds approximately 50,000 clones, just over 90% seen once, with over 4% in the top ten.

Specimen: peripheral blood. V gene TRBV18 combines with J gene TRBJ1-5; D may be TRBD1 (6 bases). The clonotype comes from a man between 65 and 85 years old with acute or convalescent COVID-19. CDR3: CASSPDRSTPQHF. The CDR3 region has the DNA TGTGCCAGCTCACCTGACAGGTCCACGCCCCAGCATTTT.